This T cell receptor (beta chain) originates from a study of blood T cell repertoires in COVID-19. The CDR3 sequence is 12 residues long. Germline-derived CDR1 and CDR2 are SQVTM and ANQGSEA. Germline trimming cut 6 bases from V and 5 bases from J; bases unmatched to any gene: 6. Sequenced by immunoSEQ multiplex PCR; TCRdb stores in-frame clones only, minus some. The sample holds tens of thousands of clones, 65% to 85% seen once. The clonotype comes from a man older than 75 with active or convalescent COVID-19. The chain combines TRBV29-1 with TRBJ2-7; 8 nucleotides match TRBD1. Sequenced: peripheral blood. The CDR3 sequence: CSVRTGQHEQYF. CDR3 nucleotide sequence: TGCAGCGTCCGGACAGGGCAACACGAGCAGTACTTC.